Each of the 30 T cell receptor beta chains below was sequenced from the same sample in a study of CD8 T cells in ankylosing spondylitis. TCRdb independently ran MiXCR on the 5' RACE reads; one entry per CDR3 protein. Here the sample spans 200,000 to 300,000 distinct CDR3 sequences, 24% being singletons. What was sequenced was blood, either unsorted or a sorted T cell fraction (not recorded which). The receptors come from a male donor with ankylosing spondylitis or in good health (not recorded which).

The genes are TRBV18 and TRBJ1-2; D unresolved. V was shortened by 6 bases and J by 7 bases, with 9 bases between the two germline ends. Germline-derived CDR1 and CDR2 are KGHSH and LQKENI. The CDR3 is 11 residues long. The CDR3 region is CASSQGSGYTF. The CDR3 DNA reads TGTGCCAGCTCGCAAGGGAGTGGCTACACCTTC. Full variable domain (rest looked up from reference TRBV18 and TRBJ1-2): NAGVMQNPRHLVRRRGQEARLRCSPMKGHSHVYWYRQLPEEGLKFMVYLQKENIIDESGMPKERFSAEFPKEGPSILRIQQVVRGDSAAYFCASSQGSGYTFGSGTRLTVV.

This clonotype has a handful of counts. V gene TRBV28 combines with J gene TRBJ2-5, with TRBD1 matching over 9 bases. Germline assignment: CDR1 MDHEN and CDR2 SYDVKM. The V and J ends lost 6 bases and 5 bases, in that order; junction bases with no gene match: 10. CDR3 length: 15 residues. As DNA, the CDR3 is TGTGCCAGCAGCTCAACGGGACAGGGCTTCGAGACCCAGTACTTC. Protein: CASSSTGQGFETQYF.

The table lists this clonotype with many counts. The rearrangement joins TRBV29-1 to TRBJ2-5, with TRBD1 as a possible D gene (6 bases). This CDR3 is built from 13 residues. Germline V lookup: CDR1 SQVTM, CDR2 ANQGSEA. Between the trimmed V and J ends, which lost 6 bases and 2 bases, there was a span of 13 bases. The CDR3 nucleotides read TGCAGCGTCGCCGGGACACTACAAGAGACCCAGTACTTC. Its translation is CSVAGTLQETQYF.

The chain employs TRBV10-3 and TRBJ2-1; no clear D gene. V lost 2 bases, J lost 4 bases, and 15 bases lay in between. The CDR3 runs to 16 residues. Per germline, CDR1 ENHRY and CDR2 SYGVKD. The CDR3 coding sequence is TGTGCCATCAGTGAGCCTGGACGGACGCGGTACAATGAGCAGTTCTTC. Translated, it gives CAISEPGRTRYNEQFF.

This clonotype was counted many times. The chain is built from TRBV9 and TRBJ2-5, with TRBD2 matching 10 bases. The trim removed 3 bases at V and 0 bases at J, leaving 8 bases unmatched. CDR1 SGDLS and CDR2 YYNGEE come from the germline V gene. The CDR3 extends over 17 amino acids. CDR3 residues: CASSAESSGGYQETQYF. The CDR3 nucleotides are TGTGCCAGCAGCGCCGAGTCTAGCGGGGGATACCAAGAGACCCAGTACTTC.

In DNA form, the CDR3 reads TGTGCCAGCAGAAAAGGACAGGGGGCCGCAGATACGCAGTATTTT. Translation gives CASRKGQGAADTQYF. V usage is TRBV6-1 and J usage is TRBJ2-3; 11 bases fit TRBD1. The V segment lost 6 bases and the J segment 4 bases; nucleotides outside the gene matches: 6. Germline CDR1 MNHNS, CDR2 SASEGT. The CDR3 spans 15 residues.

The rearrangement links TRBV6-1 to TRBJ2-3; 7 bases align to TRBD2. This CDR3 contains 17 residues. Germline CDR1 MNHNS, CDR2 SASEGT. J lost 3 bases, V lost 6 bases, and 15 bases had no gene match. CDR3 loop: CASSPRGDSRGTDTQYF. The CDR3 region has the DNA TGTGCCAGCAGCCCCCGGGGGGACTCGAGAGGGACAGATACGCAGTATTTT.

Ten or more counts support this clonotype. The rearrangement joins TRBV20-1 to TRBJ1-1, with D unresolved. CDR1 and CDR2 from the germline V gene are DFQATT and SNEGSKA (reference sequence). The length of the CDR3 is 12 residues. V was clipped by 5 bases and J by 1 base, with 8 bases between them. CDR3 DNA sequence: TGCAGTGCTTCCCTCACGAACACTGAAGCTTTCTTT. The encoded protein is CSASLTNTEAFF.

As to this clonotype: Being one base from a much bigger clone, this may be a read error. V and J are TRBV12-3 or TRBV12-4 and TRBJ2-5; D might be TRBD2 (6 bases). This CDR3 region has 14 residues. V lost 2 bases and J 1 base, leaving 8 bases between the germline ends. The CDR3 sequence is CASSLRGTQETQYF. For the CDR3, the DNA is TGTGCCAGCAGTTTACGGGGGACCCAAGAGACCCAGTACTTC.

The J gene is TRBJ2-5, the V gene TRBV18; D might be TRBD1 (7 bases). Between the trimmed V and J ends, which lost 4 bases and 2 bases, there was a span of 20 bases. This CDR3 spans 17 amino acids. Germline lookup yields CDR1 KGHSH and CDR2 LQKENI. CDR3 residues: CASSRNIAGTVQETQYF. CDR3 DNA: TGTGCCAGCTCACGTAATATCGCGGGGACAGTACAAGAGACCCAGTACTTC.

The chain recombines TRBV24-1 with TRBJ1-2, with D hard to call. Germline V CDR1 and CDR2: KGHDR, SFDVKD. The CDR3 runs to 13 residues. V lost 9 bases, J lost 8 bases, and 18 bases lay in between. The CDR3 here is CATQRRASGGYTF. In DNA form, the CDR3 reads TGTGCCACCCAAAGGAGGGCGTCAGGAGGCTACACCTTC.

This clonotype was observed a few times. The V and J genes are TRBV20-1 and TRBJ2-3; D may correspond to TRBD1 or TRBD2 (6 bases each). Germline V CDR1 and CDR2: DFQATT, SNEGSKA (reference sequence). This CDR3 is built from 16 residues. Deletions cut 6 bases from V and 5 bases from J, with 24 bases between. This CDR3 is CSAWSPGASLEDTQYF. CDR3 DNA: TGCAGTGCATGGAGCCCGGGGGCCTCTCTTGAAGATACGCAGTATTTT.

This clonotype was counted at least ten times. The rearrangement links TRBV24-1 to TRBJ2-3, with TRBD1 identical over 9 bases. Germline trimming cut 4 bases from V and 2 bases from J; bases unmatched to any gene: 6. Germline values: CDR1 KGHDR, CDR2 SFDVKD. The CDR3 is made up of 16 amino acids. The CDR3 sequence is CATSDPGQGITDTQYF. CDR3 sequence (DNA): TGTGCCACCAGTGACCCGGGACAGGGCATCACAGATACGCAGTATTTT.

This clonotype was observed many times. CDR3 sequence: CASSVGGAADTQYF. Written as DNA, the CDR3 is TGTGCCAGCAGCGTGGGGGGGGCCGCAGATACGCAGTATTTT. The chain links TRBV9 to TRBJ2-3, with D possibly TRBD2 on 7 matching bases. Trimming removed 2 bases from V and 4 bases from J, with 11 bases in between. From germline, CDR1 is SGDLS and CDR2 YYNGEE. This CDR3 region has 14 residues.

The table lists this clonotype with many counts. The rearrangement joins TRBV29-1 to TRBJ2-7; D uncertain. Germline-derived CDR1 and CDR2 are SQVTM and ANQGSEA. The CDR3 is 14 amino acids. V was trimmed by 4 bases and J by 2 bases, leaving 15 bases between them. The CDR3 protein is CSVVASYPTYEQYF. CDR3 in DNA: TGCAGCGTTGTCGCCAGCTACCCAACCTACGAGCAGTACTTC.

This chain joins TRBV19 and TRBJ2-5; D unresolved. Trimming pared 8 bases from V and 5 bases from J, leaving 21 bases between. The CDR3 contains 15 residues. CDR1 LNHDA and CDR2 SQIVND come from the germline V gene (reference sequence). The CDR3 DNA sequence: TGTGCCAGTTCCCCGGGCACGGGTGGATCGGAGACCCAGTACTTC. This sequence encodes CASSPGTGGSETQYF. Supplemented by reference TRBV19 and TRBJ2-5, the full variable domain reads DGGITQSPKYLFRKEGQNVTLSCEQNLNHDAMYWYRQDPGQGLRLIYYSQIVNDFQKGDIAEGYSVSREKKESFPLTVTSAQKNPTAFYLCASSPGTGGSETQYFGPGTRLLVL.

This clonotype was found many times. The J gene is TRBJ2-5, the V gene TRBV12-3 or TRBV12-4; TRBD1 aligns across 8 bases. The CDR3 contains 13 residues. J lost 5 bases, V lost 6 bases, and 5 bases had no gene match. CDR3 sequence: CASRQGGLETQYF. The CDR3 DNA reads TGTGCCAGCAGACAGGGGGGCCTGGAGACCCAGTACTTC.

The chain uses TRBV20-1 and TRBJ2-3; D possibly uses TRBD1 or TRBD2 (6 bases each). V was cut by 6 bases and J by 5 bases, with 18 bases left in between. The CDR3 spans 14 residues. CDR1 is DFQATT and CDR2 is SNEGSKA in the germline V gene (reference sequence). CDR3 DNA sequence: TGCAGTGCAACCCCTGGGGGGCAGGAAGATACGCAGTATTTT. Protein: CSATPGGQEDTQYF.

CDR3 in DNA: TGTGCCAGCAGCGTCTTGGGGGCGGGTGAGCAGTTCTTC. It yields the protein CASSVLGAGEQFF. The V gene is TRBV9, the J gene TRBJ2-1; D may be TRBD1 (6 bases). The CDR3 covers 13 residues. CDR1 and CDR2 (germline): SGDLS, YYNGEE. V lost 2 bases and J lost 9, with 12 bases in between.

CDR3 region: CAISEQGMNEKLFF. For the CDR3, the DNA is TGTGCCATCAGTGAGCAGGGGATGAATGAAAAACTGTTTTTT. This chain links TRBV10-3 with TRBJ1-4; TRBD1 is a possible D gene (6 bases). From germline, CDR1 is ENHRY and CDR2 SYGVKD. This CDR3 is built from 14 residues. V was pared by 2 bases and J by 5 bases, with 9 bases between.

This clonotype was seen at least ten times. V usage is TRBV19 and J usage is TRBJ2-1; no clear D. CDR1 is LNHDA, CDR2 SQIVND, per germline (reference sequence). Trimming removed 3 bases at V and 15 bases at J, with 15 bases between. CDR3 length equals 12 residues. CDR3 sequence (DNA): TGTGCCAGTAGTATTCAGTCCCCCTACTTGTTCTTC. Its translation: CASSIQSPYLFF.

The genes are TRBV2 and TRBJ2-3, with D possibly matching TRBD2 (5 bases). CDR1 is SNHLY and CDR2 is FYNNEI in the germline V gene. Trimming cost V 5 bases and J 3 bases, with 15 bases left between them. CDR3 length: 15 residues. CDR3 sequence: CASSPDGRGTDTQYF. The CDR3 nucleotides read TGTGCCAGCAGTCCGGACGGTAGAGGGACAGATACGCAGTATTTT. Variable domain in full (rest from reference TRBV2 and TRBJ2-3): EPEVTQTPSHQVTQMGQEVILRCVPISNHLYFYWYRQILGQKVEFLVSFYNNEISEKSEIFDDQFSVERPDGSNFTLKIRSTKLEDSAMYFCASSPDGRGTDTQYFGPGTRLTVL.

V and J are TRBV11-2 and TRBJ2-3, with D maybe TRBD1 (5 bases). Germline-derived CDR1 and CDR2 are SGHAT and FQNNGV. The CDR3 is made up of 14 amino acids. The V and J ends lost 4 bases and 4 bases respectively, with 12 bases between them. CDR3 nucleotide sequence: TGTGCCAGCAGCTCCAGCTGGGGCGCAGATACGCAGTATTTT. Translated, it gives CASSSSWGADTQYF.

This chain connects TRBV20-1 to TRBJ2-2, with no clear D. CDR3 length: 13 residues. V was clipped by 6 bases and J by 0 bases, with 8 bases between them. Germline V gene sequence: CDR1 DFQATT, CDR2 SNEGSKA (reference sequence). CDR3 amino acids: CSARSTNTGELFF. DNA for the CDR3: TGCAGTGCGCGGAGCACGAACACCGGGGAGCTGTTTTTT.

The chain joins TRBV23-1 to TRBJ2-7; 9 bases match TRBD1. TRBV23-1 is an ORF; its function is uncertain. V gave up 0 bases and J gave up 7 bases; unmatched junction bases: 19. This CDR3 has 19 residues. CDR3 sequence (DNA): TGCGCCAGCAGTCAATCGGGGATTGGGACAGGGTTGTCTACTTTAGAGCAGTACTTC. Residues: CASSQSGIGTGLSTLEQYF.

The CDR3: CASSVDGSYGYTF. CDR3 nucleotide sequence: TGTGCCAGCAGCGTCGACGGTAGCTATGGCTACACCTTC. This chain links TRBV7-9 with TRBJ1-2; D remains unclear. Germline lookup yields CDR1 SEHNR and CDR2 FQNEAQ (reference sequence). V was clipped by 5 bases and J by 4 bases, with 11 bases between them. The CDR3 is 13 residues long.

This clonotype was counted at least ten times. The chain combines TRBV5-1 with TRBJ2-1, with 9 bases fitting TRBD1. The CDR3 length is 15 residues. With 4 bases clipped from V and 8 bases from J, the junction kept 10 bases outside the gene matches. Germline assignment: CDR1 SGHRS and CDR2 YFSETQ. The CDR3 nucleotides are TGCGCCAGCAGCGCAGCCGGGACAGGGATGGATGAGCAGTTCTTC. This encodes CASSAAGTGMDEQFF. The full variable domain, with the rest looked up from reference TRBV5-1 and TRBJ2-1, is KAGVTQTPRYLIKTRGQQVTLSCSPISGHRSVSWYQQTPGQGLQFLFEYFSETQRNKGNFPGRFSGRQFSNSRSEMNVSTLELGDSALYLCASSAAGTGMDEQFFGPGTRLTVL.

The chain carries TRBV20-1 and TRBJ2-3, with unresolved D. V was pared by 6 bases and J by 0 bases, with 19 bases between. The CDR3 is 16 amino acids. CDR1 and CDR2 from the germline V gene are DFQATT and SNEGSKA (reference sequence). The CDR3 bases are TGCAGTGCCCCCCTATCGTGGGCAACTAGCACAGATACGCAGTATTTT. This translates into CSAPLSWATSTDTQYF.

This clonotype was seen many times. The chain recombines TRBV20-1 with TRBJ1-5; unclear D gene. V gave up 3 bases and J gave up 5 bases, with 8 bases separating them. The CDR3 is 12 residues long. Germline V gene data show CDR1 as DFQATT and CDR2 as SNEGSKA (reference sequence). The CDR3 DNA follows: TGCAGTGCTAGTAGGTCAGATCAGCCCCAGCATTTT. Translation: CSASRSDQPQHF.

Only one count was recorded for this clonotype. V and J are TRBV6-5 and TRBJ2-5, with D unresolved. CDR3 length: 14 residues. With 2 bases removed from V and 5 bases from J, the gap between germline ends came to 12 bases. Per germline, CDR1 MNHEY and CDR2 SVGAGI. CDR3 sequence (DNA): TGTGCCAGCAGTTACACTGCAGGTCGGGAGACCCAGTACTTC. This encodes CASSYTAGRETQYF.